Below are 17 T cell receptor beta chains sequenced from a single sample in a study of siplizumab effects on memory and regulatory T cells. The protocol was immunoSEQ multiplex PCR, while the TCRdb copy is restricted to in-frame clones and leaves out a portion. The top ten hold approximately 1.5% of the sample, which has 100,000 or so clones, roughly 94% seen once. The sequenced material came from non-Treg CD4+ T cells sorted from blood. The receptors here all came from a human donor in good health.

The chain carries TRBV19 and TRBJ2-7; TRBD1 aligns across 7 bases. V lost 5 bases and J lost 6; bases outside the gene matches: 4. The CDR3 is 12 amino acids. Germline CDR1 reads LNHDA; CDR2 reads SQIVND (reference sequence). In DNA form, the CDR3 reads TGTGCCAGTAGTCCTTACAGGGGCGAGCAGTACTTC. Translating it yields CASSPYRGEQYF.

This clone was observed once. The V and J genes are TRBV30 and TRBJ2-5; D call uncertain. The CDR3 has 13 amino acids. Germline assignment: CDR1 GTSNPN and CDR2 SVGIG (reference sequence). Between the trimmed V and J ends, which lost 0 bases and 1 base, there was a span of 6 bases. The CDR3 DNA sequence: TGTGCCTGGAGTGTCCGGGTCCAAGAGACCCAGTACTTC. Translating gives CAWSVRVQETQYF.

This clone appeared many times. CDR3 amino acids: CAWSALGAGMASSYNEQFF. CDR3 nucleotides: TGTGCCTGGAGTGCCTTGGGAGCGGGAATGGCGAGCTCCTACAATGAGCAGTTCTTC. This chain connects TRBV30 to TRBJ2-1, with TRBD2 matching over 7 bases. V dropped 1 base and J dropped 0; count of bases not matched to a gene: 15. In germline, CDR1 is GTSNPN, CDR2 SVGIG (reference sequence). CDR3 length: 19 amino acids. The whole variable domain, filled in from reference TRBV30 and TRBJ2-1, reads SQTIHQWPATLVQPVGSPLSLECTVEGTSNPNLYWYRQAAGRGLQLLFYSVGIGQISSEVPQNLSASRPQDRQFILSSKKLLLSDSGFYLCAWSALGAGMASSYNEQFFGPGTRLTVL.

This chain connects TRBV27 to TRBJ2-5, with D possibly being TRBD1 (6 bases). V lost 5 bases and J lost 5, with 9 bases in between. Germline V gene sequence: CDR1 MNHEY, CDR2 SMNVEV (reference sequence). The CDR3 extends over 12 amino acids. CDR3 nucleotides: TGTGCCAGCAGTCCGAGGGGGGAGACCCAGTACTTC. Protein: CASSPRGETQYF.

This rearrangement joins TRBV11-2 to TRBJ2-3; 7 bases fit TRBD1. From germline, CDR1 is SGHAT and CDR2 FQNNGV. The CDR3 covers 13 residues. V lost 0 bases to trimming and J lost 6 bases; unmatched junction nucleotides: 0. CDR3 sequence (DNA): TGTGCCAGCAGCTTAGACAGGGGGGATACGCAGTATTTT. Amino acids: CASSLDRGDTQYF.

The J gene is TRBJ2-7, the V gene TRBV28, with 10 bases that match TRBD2. The junction had 7 bases not matched to a gene; V was cut back by 7 bases and J by 4 bases. The CDR3 has 14 amino acids. Per the germline V gene, CDR1 is MDHEN and CDR2 is SYDVKM. The CDR3 DNA is TGTGCCAGCACTACCGGGACTAGCGTTTACGAGCAGTACTTC. Translation gives CASTTGTSVYEQYF. Using reference TRBV28 and TRBJ2-7 for the parts outside the CDR3, the full variable domain is DVKVTQSSRYLVKRTGEKVFLECVQDMDHENMFWYRQDPGLGLRLIYFSYDVKMKEKGDIPEGYSVSREKKERFSLILESASTNQTSMYLCASTTGTSVYEQYFGPGTRLTVT.

The chain has TRBV7-9 and TRBJ2-5; the match to TRBD1 covers 7 bases. The germline gives CDR1 SEHNR, CDR2 FQNEAQ (reference sequence). Trimming at V came to 4 bases and at J to 3 bases, leaving 5 bases not matched to a gene. The CDR3 is 14 amino acids. The CDR3, as DNA: TGTGCCAGCAGCTGGGTGGACAGGAAAGAGACCCAGTACTTC. It yields the protein CASSWVDRKETQYF.

The genes are TRBV5-1 and TRBJ1-1; D is possibly TRBD1 (5 bases). Looked up from germline, CDR1 is SGHRS and CDR2 is YFSETQ. This CDR3 has 16 amino acids. Trimming took 4 bases from V and 0 from J, leaving 16 bases between them. The CDR3 nucleotides are TGCGCCAGCAGCATGGAAGTAGGGGTTATGAACACTGAAGCTTTCTTT. It yields the protein CASSMEVGVMNTEAFF.

The chain is built from TRBV28 and TRBJ2-5; D may be TRBD2 (6 bases). CDR3 size: 15 residues. Germline-derived CDR1 and CDR2 are MDHEN and SYDVKM. The ends were cut back, 6 bases at V and 2 bases at J, with 16 bases in the middle. CDR3 sequence: CASSLAGPLQETQYF. CDR3 sequence (DNA): TGTGCCAGCAGCCTTGCGGGACCGCTACAAGAGACCCAGTACTTC.

The rearrangement uses TRBV18 and TRBJ1-5; D perhaps matches TRBD1 (6 bases). The CDR3 loop spans 15 amino acids. The V and J ends lost 2 bases and 3 bases respectively, with 11 bases between them. CDR1 and CDR2 from the germline V gene are KGHSH and LQKENI. DNA of the CDR3: TGTGCCAGCTCACCAAAGGGGGGCTCCAATCAGCCCCAGCATTTT. Translated, it gives CASSPKGGSNQPQHF.

This rearrangement joins TRBV6-1 to TRBJ2-1, with 8 bases matching TRBD2. V was pared by 0 bases and J by 0 bases, with 16 bases of the junction left unmatched. The germline gives CDR1 MNHNS, CDR2 SASEGT. CDR3 length: 21 residues. The CDR3 nucleotides read TGTGCCAGCAGTGAAGCGCGGTGGGGACTAGAAGGTACGGGCTCCTACAATGAGCAGTTCTTC. This translates into CASSEARWGLEGTGSYNEQFF.

This chain links TRBV28 with TRBJ1-1; D ambiguous. CDR3 size: 12 residues. Germline lookup yields CDR1 MDHEN and CDR2 SYDVKM. V gave up 4 bases and J gave up 8 bases, with 11 bases separating them. The CDR3 nucleotides are TGTGCCAGCAGTTATCTTAATCTAGAAGCTTTCTTT. The encoded protein is CASSYLNLEAFF.

The rearrangement joins TRBV6-5 to TRBJ2-2; 7 nucleotides align to TRBD1. This CDR3 is 16 amino acids long. Looked up from germline, CDR1 is MNHEY and CDR2 is SVGAGI. The trim removed 3 bases at V and 6 bases at J, leaving 10 bases unmatched. The CDR3 region has the DNA TGTGCCAGCAGTTATGAGGGGGCGCTTTATGCCGGGGAGCTGTTTTTT. This codes for CASSYEGALYAGELFF.

The chain employs TRBV18 and TRBJ1-6, with 7 bases lining up with TRBD1. With V trimmed by 3 bases and J by 9 bases, 8 bases remained unmatched. From germline, CDR1 is KGHSH and CDR2 LQKENI. The CDR3 length is 15 residues. The CDR3 here is CASSPIDRDSSPLHF. The CDR3 DNA reads TGTGCCAGCTCACCTATCGACAGGGACAGTTCACCCCTCCACTTT.

The rearrangement uses TRBV18 and TRBJ2-1; 8 nucleotides match TRBD2. Germline CDR1 and CDR2: KGHSH and LQKENI. This CDR3 region has 15 residues. With V trimmed by 3 bases and J by 6 bases, 7 bases remained unmatched. The CDR3 loop is CASSPGGGLFNEQFF. CDR3 bases: TGTGCCAGCTCACCCGGGGGGGGCTTGTTCAATGAGCAGTTCTTC.

CDR3 protein: CASSLVGHTNTEAFF. The CDR3, as DNA: TGCGCCAGCAGCTTGGTCGGACATACTAACACTGAAGCTTTCTTT. This sequence joins TRBV5-1 and TRBJ1-1; tentatively, D is TRBD1 (5 bases). The CDR3 runs 15 residues. The V end lost 0 bases, the J end lost 2 bases, and 11 bases lay between the germline ends. Germline loops: CDR1 SGHRS, CDR2 YFSETQ.

The chain employs TRBV28 and TRBJ1-5; the D is unclear. V was pared by 1 base and J by 6 bases, with 7 bases between. This CDR3 spans 13 amino acids. CDR1 and CDR2 (germline): MDHEN, SYDVKM. CDR3 DNA sequence: TGTGCCAGCAGTTTATTTTCGCGTCAGCCCCAGCATTTT. The encoded protein is CASSLFSRQPQHF.